The rows below give T cell receptor beta chains drawn from one sample of a study of beta chain features in type 1 diabetes. Clones were read by immunoSEQ multiplex PCR, and TCRdb kept only the in-frame ones, dropping some. Found here are about 900,000 clones, about 17% of them singletons; the top ten hold 0.023%. The sequenced material came from naive CD4+ T cells from blood. The receptors come from a woman aged 18-29 years in good health. The CDR3 runs from the conserved cysteine through the conserved F or W. The D gene is left open where the match is weak. Only some rows state a clone size, as once, few, many or a class for expanded clones.

j_gene | v_gene | abundance | d_gene | CDR3nt | CDR3aa
TRBJ2-2 | TRBV5-1 | . | . | TGCGCCAGCAGCCGTACAGAACCTTACAGGGAGCTGTTTTTT | CASSRTEPYRELFF
TRBJ1-4 | TRBV4-3 | few | TRBD1 | TGCGCCAGCAGCCAAGATTTTTTAGGGGGACAGGCAAATGAAAAACTGTTTTTT | CASSQDFLGGQANEKLFF
TRBJ2-5 | TRBV7-2 | few | . | TGTGCCAGCAGCTTACACCGACTAGAAGGGGAGACCCAGTACTTC | CASSLHRLEGETQYF
TRBJ1-2 | TRBV19 | . | . | TGTGCCAGTAGTATTCGCCGGGGGTACGGCTATGGCTACACCTTC | CASSIRRGYGYGYTF
TRBJ2-7 | TRBV28 | . | . | TGTGCCAGCACTCCTGTGGGTCCCTACGAGCAGTACTTC | CASTPVGPYEQYF
TRBJ2-1 | TRBV11-2 | . | . | TGTGCCAGCAGCTTAGCGTTAGCCAGGGATGAGCAGTTCTTC | CASSLALARDEQFF
TRBJ2-2 | TRBV4-1 | few | . | TGCGCCAGCAGCCCTGTAAGACAGAGAGGGGGGAACACCGGGGAGCTGTTTTTT | CASSPVRQRGGNTGELFF
TRBJ2-7 | TRBV10-3 | . | . | TGTGCCATCAGTGCAGTTGTCGGCGACGAGCAGTACTTC | CAISAVVGDEQYF
TRBJ2-7 | TRBV14 | few | TRBD2 | TGTGCCAGCAGCCAACCGGGGGGGTTACCTCTGCACTTC | CASSQPGGLPLHF
TRBJ2-1 | TRBV6-1 | . | . | TGTGCCAGCAGTGGGCAACTAGGATTACAGGAGCAGTTCTTC | CASSGQLGLQEQFF
TRBJ1-5 | TRBV9 | . | TRBD1 | TGTGCCAGCAGCCCCGGACAGGGCAATCAGCCCCAGCATTTT | CASSPGQGNQPQHF
TRBJ2-1 | TRBV28 | few | . | TGTGCCAGCAGTGATCCCCCCGGGGGTAATGAGCAGTTCTTC | CASSDPPGGNEQFF
TRBJ2-5 | TRBV28 | few | TRBD2 | TGTGCCAGCAGCCGCGGACTAGCGGGAGGCCAAGAGACCCAGTACTTC | CASSRGLAGGQETQYF
TRBJ2-7 | TRBV18 | . | . | TGTGCCAGCTCACCAGAGTACGAGCAGTACTTC | CASSPEYEQYF
TRBJ2-3 | TRBV11-2 | few | . | TGTGCCAGCAGCTTCAGGGCTCCCTTTCTTCTGGGTCCCACAGATACGCAGTATTTT | CASSFRAPFLLGPTDTQYF